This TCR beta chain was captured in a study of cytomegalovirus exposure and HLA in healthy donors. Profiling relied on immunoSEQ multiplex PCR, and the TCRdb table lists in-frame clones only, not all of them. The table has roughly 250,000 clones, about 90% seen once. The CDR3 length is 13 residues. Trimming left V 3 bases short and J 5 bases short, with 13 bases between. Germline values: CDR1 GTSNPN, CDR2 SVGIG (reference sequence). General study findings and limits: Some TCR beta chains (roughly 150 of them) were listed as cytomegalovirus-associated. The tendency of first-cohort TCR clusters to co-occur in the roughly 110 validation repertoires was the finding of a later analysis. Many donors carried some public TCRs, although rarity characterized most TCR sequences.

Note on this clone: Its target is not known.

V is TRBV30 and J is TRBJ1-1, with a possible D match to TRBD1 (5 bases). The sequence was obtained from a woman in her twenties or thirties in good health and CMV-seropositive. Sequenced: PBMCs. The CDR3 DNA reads TGTGCCTGGAGCCCCCACGGGGGTACTGAAGCTTTCTTT. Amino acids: CAWSPHGGTEAFF.